This TCR beta chain was captured in a study of CD8+ T cells in alopecia areata. Once RNA had been extracted, it was reverse transcribed into cDNA to act as the sequencing template. Clones were sequenced by immunoSEQ multiplex PCR, and TCRdb holds only the in-frame ones, with some missing. Among approximately 99,000 clones listed, around 59% were seen once. This clone was counted only a few times. The antigen is not known. Study-level findings and limits: In scalp samples, resident alphabeta T cells of normal skin are also sequenced. Patients showed less clear TCR sequence sharing than mice, possibly partly because of HLA diversity. Elevated clonality characterized lesional scalp relative to normal scalp, particularly in alopecia totalis/universalis.

The V gene's germline CDR1 is SGHDT and CDR2 YYEEEE. CDR3 length: 13 amino acids. V shed 3 bases and J 8 bases; nucleotides not matched to a gene: 7. Sequencing was done on a sample of CD8+ T cells sorted from blood. V gene TRBV5-6 combines with J gene TRBJ2-7; 8 nucleotides agree with TRBD2. This clonotype was obtained from a human donor in good health. The CDR3 sequence: CASSSGGAAKQYF. The CDR3 DNA follows: TGTGCCAGCAGCTCCGGGGGGGCCGCGAAGCAGTACTTC.